These T cell receptor beta chains were read from a single sample in a study of cytotoxic CD8 clonotypes in ibrutinib-treated CLL. Clones were sequenced by immunoSEQ multiplex PCR, and TCRdb holds only the in-frame ones, with some missing. The table lists 100,000 to 150,000 clones, roughly 85% of them singletons. Specimen: PBMCs, collected after 24 months of ibrutinib treatment. The receptors were sampled from a human donor with chronic lymphocytic leukemia. Each CDR3 is given with its conserved first and last residue. A D gene is named only where the DNA matches it firmly. Some rows mark clone size as missing; the rest say once, few, many or name a class of expanded clone.

J: TRBJ2-2; V: TRBV10-3; size: NA; D: NA; length: 14; CDR3: CASGTENNAGELFF; DNA: TGTGCCAGCGGGACGGAGAACAACGCCGGGGAGCTGTTTTTT
J: TRBJ1-2; V: TRBV7-9; size: NA; D: TRBD1; length: 14; CDR3: CASSLEDRGNGYTF; DNA: TGTGCCAGCAGCTTAGAGGACAGGGGCAATGGCTACACCTTC
J: TRBJ1-4; V: TRBV7-9; size: few; D: TRBD1; length: 16; CDR3: CASSPQTPGGTEKLFF; DNA: TGTGCCAGCAGCCCTCAGACCCCAGGGGGCACTGAAAAACTGTTTTTT
J: TRBJ2-7; V: TRBV27; size: NA; D: NA; length: 14; CDR3: CASSFRRSNYEQYF; DNA: TGTGCCAGCAGTTTCCGACGGTCGAACTACGAGCAGTACTTC
J: TRBJ2-4; V: TRBV19; size: once; D: NA; length: 14; CDR3: CASIERVAKNIQYF; DNA: TGTGCCAGTATAGAGAGAGTAGCCAAAAACATTCAGTACTTC
J: TRBJ1-1; V: TRBV5-1; size: NA; D: TRBD1; length: 13; CDR3: CASSQGQGTEAFF; DNA: TGCGCCAGCTCACAGGGACAGGGCACTGAAGCTTTCTTT
J: TRBJ2-3; V: TRBV6-6; size: NA; D: NA; length: 14; CDR3: CASSLMTLADTQYF; DNA: TGTGCCAGCAGTTTAATGACCCTCGCAGATACGCAGTATTTT
J: TRBJ2-7; V: TRBV27; size: NA; D: NA; length: 13; CDR3: CASSFRRDYEQYF; DNA: TGTGCCAGCAGTTTTCGGAGGGACTACGAGCAGTACTTC
J: TRBJ2-2; V: TRBV6-4; size: NA; D: NA; length: 12; CDR3: CASSPYTGELFF; DNA: TGTGCCAGCAGTCCCTACACCGGGGAGCTGTTTTTT
J: TRBJ2-2; V: TRBV7-3; size: NA; D: NA; length: 14; CDR3: CASSSDSYTGELFF; DNA: TGTGCCAGCAGCTCGGACAGCTACACCGGGGAGCTGTTTTTT
J: TRBJ2-2; V: TRBV11-3; size: NA; D: TRBD2; length: 17; CDR3: CASSSPPREGRTGELFF; DNA: TGTGCCAGCAGCTCCCCCCCGCGGGAGGGCCGGACCGGGGAGCTGTTTTTT
J: TRBJ1-5; V: TRBV6-6; size: NA; D: NA; length: 12; CDR3: CASSFGDQPQHF; DNA: TGTGCCAGCTCCTTTGGGGATCAGCCCCAGCATTTT
J: TRBJ2-5; V: TRBV5-5; size: NA; D: TRBD1; length: 14; CDR3: CASRPEGARETQYF; DNA: TGTGCCAGCAGGCCAGAGGGGGCCAGGGAGACCCAGTACTTC
J: TRBJ2-6; V: TRBV7-2; size: NA; D: NA; length: 16; CDR3: CASSRDSSSGANVLTF; DNA: TGTGCCAGCAGCCGTGACAGCAGCTCTGGGGCCAACGTCCTGACTTTC
J: TRBJ2-7; V: TRBV11-3; size: NA; D: NA; length: 15; CDR3: CASSLAGGPSYEQYF; DNA: TGTGCCAGCAGCTTAGCGGGCGGCCCCTCCTACGAGCAGTACTTC
J: TRBJ2-7; V: TRBV4-2; size: NA; D: TRBD1; length: 14; CDR3: CASSFGDSSYEQYF; DNA: TGTGCCAGCAGTTTCGGGGACAGCTCCTACGAGCAGTACTTC
J: TRBJ2-7; V: TRBV5-4; size: NA; D: NA; length: 15; CDR3: CASSGTGLAPREQYF; DNA: TGTGCCAGCAGCGGGACGGGTTTAGCCCCTCGGGAGCAGTACTTC
J: TRBJ2-5; V: TRBV4-1; size: NA; D: NA; length: 13; CDR3: CASSQEGLGTQYF; DNA: TGCGCCAGCAGCCAAGAGGGGCTCGGGACCCAGTACTTC
J: TRBJ1-4; V: TRBV19; size: NA; D: NA; length: 15; CDR3: CASSPRDTTNEKLFF; DNA: TGTGCCAGTTCCCCCCGTGATACAACTAATGAAAAACTGTTTTTT
J: TRBJ2-6; V: TRBV5-1; size: NA; D: NA; length: 16; CDR3: CASSLRVNSGANVLTF; DNA: TGCGCCAGCAGCTTGAGAGTGAACTCTGGGGCCAACGTCCTGACTTTC
J: TRBJ1-2; V: TRBV6-6; size: few; D: TRBD1; length: 13; CDR3: CASSSTGAGGYTF; DNA: TGTGCCAGCAGTTCTACAGGGGCGGGTGGCTACACCTTC
J: TRBJ2-7; V: TRBV6-4; size: NA; D: TRBD1; length: 19; CDR3: CAIPNPRDRVPNVSYEQYF; DNA: TGTGCCATCCCAAACCCCCGGGACAGGGTTCCTAACGTCTCCTACGAGCAGTACTTC
J: TRBJ2-3; V: TRBV9; size: NA; D: NA; length: 16; CDR3: CASSVMGGQATDTQYF; DNA: TGTGCCAGCAGCGTAATGGGGGGCCAAGCCACAGATACGCAGTATTTT
J: TRBJ2-1; V: TRBV7-9; size: NA; D: NA; length: 18; CDR3: CASSLEGRRTGSYNEQFF; DNA: TGTGCCAGCAGCTTAGAGGGGAGGCGGACGGGCTCCTACAATGAGCAGTTCTTC
J: TRBJ2-2; V: TRBV4-3; size: NA; D: NA; length: 15; CDR3: CASSQAALPPGELFF; DNA: TGCGCCAGCAGCCAAGCGGCCCTCCCCCCCGGGGAGCTGTTTTTT
J: TRBJ2-5; V: TRBV5-5; size: NA; D: TRBD1; length: 15; CDR3: CASSRDQGAGWTQYF; DNA: TGTGCCAGCAGCCGGGACCAGGGGGCGGGGTGGACCCAGTACTTC
J: TRBJ2-2; V: TRBV4-3; size: NA; D: TRBD1; length: 15; CDR3: CASSQATGVTGELFF; DNA: TGCGCCAGCAGCCAAGCAACAGGGGTCACCGGGGAGCTGTTTTTT
J: TRBJ2-5; V: TRBV18; size: NA; D: NA; length: 15; CDR3: CASSPGRANQETQYF; DNA: TGTGCCAGCTCACCAGGCAGGGCCAACCAAGAGACCCAGTACTTC
J: TRBJ2-3; V: TRBV28; size: NA; D: NA; length: 17; CDR3: CASSLFFGEDGTDTQYF; DNA: TGTGCCAGCAGTTTATTTTTTGGGGAGGATGGCACAGATACGCAGTATTTT
J: TRBJ1-1; V: TRBV25-1; size: once; D: TRBD1; length: 15; CDR3: CASSEYYVGDREAFF; DNA: TGTGCCAGCAGTGAATATTATGTGGGGGACAGAGAAGCTTTCTTT
J: TRBJ1-5; V: TRBV28; size: NA; D: NA; length: 18; CDR3: CASSSTGTYNRERQPQHF; DNA: TGTGCCAGCAGTTCCACCGGGACCTACAATAGGGAACGTCAGCCCCAGCATTTT